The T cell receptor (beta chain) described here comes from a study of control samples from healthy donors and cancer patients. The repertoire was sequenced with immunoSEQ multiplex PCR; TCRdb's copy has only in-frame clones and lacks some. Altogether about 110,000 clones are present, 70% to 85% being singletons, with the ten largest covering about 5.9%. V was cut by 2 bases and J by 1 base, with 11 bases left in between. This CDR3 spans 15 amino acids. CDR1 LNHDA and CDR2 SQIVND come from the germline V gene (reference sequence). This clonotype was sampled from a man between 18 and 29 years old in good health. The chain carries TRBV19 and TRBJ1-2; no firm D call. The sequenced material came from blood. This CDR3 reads CASSIFPKGNYGYTF. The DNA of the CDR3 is TGTGCCAGTAGTATATTTCCGAAGGGTAACTATGGCTACACCTTC.